This passage covers 2 T cell receptor beta chains from one sample sequenced in a study of OX40 agonist ivuxolimab in advanced cancers. Assay: immunoSEQ multiplex PCR; the TCRdb copy retains only in-frame clones and omits some. The table includes about 47,000 clones, around 84% detected once. The starting material was CD4+ or CD8+ T cells sorted from blood, obtained in a trial of the OX40 agonist ivuxolimab. These receptors originate from an adult with an advanced solid tumor such as melanoma, head and neck, liver or kidney cancer.

This clone was recorded once. V is TRBV6-1 and J is TRBJ1-6; D call uncertain. CDR3 length: 12 amino acids. The V and J ends lost 9 bases and 7 bases respectively, with 10 bases between them. Germline values: CDR1 MNHNS, CDR2 SASEGT. Here the CDR3 reads CASDESNSPLHF. CDR3 in DNA: TGTGCCAGTGATGAGAGCAATTCACCCCTCCACTTT.

This clone was found once. This chain joins TRBV7-2 and TRBJ2-7; D call uncertain. The CDR3 consists of 14 residues. V dropped 2 bases and J dropped 1 base, with 9 bases sitting between them. The germline gives CDR1 SGHTA, CDR2 FQGNSA. The CDR3 sequence: CASSLNEQSYEQYF. The CDR3 bases are TGTGCCAGCAGCTTAAACGAGCAGTCCTACGAGCAGTACTTC.